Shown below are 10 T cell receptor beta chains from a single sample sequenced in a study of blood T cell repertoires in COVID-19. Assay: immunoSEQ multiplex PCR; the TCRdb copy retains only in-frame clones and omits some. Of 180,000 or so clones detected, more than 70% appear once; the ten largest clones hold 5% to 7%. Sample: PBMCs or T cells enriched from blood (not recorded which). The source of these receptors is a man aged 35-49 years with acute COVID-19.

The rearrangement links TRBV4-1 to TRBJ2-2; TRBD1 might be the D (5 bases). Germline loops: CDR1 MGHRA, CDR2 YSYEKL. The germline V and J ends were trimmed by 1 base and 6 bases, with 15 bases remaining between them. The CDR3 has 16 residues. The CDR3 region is CASSQVEGAMAGELFF. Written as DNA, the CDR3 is TGCGCCAGCAGCCAAGTCGAAGGGGCGATGGCCGGGGAGCTGTTTTTT.

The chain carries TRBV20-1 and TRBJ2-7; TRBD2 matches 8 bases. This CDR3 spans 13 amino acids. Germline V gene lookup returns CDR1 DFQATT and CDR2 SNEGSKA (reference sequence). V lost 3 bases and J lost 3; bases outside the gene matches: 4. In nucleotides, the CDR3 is TGCAGTGCTAGTCTCGCGGGAGGCTACGAGCAGTACTTC. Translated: CSASLAGGYEQYF.

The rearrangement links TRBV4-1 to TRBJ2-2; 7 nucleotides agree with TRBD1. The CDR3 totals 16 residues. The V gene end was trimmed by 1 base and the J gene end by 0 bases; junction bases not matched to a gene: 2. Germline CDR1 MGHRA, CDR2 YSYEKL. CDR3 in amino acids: CASSQVQGANTGELFF. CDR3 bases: TGCGCCAGCAGCCAAGTTCAGGGGGCGAACACCGGGGAGCTGTTTTTT.

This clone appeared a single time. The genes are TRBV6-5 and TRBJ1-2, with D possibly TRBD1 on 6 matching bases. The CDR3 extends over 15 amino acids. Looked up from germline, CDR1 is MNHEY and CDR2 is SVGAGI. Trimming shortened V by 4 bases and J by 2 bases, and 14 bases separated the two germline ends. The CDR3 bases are TGTGCCAGCAGTTGGTCCGGGGGGCAGAACTATGGCTACACCTTC. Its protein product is CASSWSGGQNYGYTF.

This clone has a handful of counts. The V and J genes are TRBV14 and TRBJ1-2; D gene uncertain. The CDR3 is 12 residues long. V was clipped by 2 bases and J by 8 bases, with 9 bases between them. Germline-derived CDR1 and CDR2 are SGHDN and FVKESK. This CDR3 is CASSQNLVGYTF. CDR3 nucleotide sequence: TGTGCCAGCAGCCAAAATTTAGTGGGCTACACCTTC.

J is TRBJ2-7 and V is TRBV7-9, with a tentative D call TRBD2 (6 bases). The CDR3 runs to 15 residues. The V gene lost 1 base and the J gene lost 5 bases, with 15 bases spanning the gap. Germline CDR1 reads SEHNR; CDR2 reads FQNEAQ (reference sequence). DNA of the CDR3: TGTGCCAGCAGCTTAGATTGGGGCGGGATAGACGAGCAGTACTTC. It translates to CASSLDWGGIDEQYF.

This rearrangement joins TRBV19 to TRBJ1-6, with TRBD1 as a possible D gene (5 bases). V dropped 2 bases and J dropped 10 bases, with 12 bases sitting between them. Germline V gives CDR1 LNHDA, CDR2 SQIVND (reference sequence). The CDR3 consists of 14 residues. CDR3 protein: CASSIIQGSSPLHF. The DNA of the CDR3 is TGTGCCAGTAGTATAATCCAGGGATCGTCACCCCTCCACTTT. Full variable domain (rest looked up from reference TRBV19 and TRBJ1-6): DGGITQSPKYLFRKEGQNVTLSCEQNLNHDAMYWYRQDPGQGLRLIYYSQIVNDFQKGDIAEGYSVSREKKESFPLTVTSAQKNPTAFYLCASSIIQGSSPLHFGNGTRLTVT.

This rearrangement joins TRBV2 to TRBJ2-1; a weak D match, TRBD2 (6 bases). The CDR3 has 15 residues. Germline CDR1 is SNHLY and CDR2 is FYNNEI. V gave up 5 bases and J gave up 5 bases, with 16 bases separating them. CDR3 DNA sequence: TGTGCCAGCAGTCGTAGCGGACTGCCTAACAATGAGCAGTTCTTC. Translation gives CASSRSGLPNNEQFF.

CDR3: CSVVGVGNEKLFF. Here the CDR3 DNA reads TGCAGCGTTGTAGGGGTTGGTAATGAAAAACTGTTTTTT. V and J are TRBV29-1 and TRBJ1-4; maybe TRBD1 (5 bases). The CDR3 consists of 13 residues. CDR1 and CDR2 from the germline V gene are SQVTM and ANQGSEA. V was pared by 4 bases and J by 4 bases, with 10 bases between.

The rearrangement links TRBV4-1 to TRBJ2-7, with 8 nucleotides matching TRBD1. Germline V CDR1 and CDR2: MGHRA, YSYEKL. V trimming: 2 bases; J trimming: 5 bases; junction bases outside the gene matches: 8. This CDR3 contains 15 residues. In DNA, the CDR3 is TGCGCCAGCAGCCAATATAGAGGACAGGGCGACGAGCAGTACTTC. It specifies CASSQYRGQGDEQYF.